Detailed here is one T cell receptor beta chain. Its antigen remains unidentified. This specimen comes from a study of CD8 T cells in ankylosing spondylitis. V was trimmed by 6 bases and J by 1 base, leaving 12 bases between them. This CDR3 comprises 15 residues. From germline, CDR1 is MNHEY and CDR2 SVGAGI. Study observations and caveats: The disease-linked clones had a CD8+ phenotype and low blood frequencies.

TCRdb re-called the 5' RACE reads through MiXCR, storing one row per CDR3 protein. This sample has roughly 40,000 distinct CDR3 sequences; more than 15% occur once, and the top ten carry approximately 43%. The chain carries TRBV6-5 and TRBJ2-2, with D uncertain. Sequences were obtained from blood. This TCR was sampled from a male donor with ankylosing spondylitis or in good health (not recorded which). CDR3 amino acids: CASSPARGNTGELFF. Here the CDR3 DNA reads TGTGCCAGCAGCCCGGCGCGTGGGAACACCGGGGAGCTGTTTTTT.